The source of this TCR beta chain is a study of T-cell reconstitution after alpha-beta-depleted transplantation in children. Study-level results: Elevated TCRbeta diversity at day 60 was traced, in some patients, to surviving recipient T cells and thymic progenitors. Newly produced T cells mostly accounted for T-cell counts and diversity one year post-transplant. Alpha-beta T cells present about two months after transplant were reported to originate from several hundred expanded graft clones.

A remark on this clonotype: Its antigen is unknown.

As it was prepared, the TCRbeta library received unique molecular identifiers. A single record per CDR3 protein comes from TCRdb applying MiXCR to the PCR reads. The sample has fewer than 450,000 distinct CDR3 sequences; 15% to 20% are singletons. V shed 8 bases and J shed 1 base, with 18 bases lying between them. Germline-derived CDR1 and CDR2 are LGHDT and YNNKEL (reference sequence). CDR3 length equals 16 residues. The chain joins TRBV3-1 to TRBJ2-1, with D perhaps matching TRBD2 (5 bases). Sequencing was performed on PBMCs, mostly from graft donor cells, taken 360 days after TCRalphabeta/CD19-depleted stem cell transplant. The TCR comes from a male patient aged 2-10 years who had a stem cell transplant for acute lymphoblastic leukemia, so the T cells may come from the graft donor. The CDR3 protein is CASGMDFLGSYNEQFF. In nucleotides, the CDR3 is TGTGCCAGCGGCATGGACTTCCTAGGATCCTACAATGAGCAGTTCTTC.